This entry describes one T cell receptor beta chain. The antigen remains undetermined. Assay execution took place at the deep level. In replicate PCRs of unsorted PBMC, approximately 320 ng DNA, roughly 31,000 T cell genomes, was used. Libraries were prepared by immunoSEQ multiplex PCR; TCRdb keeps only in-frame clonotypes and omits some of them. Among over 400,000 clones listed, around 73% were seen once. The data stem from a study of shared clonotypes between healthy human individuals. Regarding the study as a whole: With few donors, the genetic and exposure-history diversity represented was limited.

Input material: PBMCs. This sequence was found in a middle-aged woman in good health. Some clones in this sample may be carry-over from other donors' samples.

The CDR3 DNA reads as TGTGCCAGTAGTATCCCCTGGGGGGCCACCGGGGAGCTGTTTTTT. This codes for CASSIPWGATGELFF. The chain joins TRBV19 to TRBJ2-2, with D possibly called TRBD1 or TRBD2 (6 bases each). Trimming left V 3 bases short and J 4 bases short, with 12 bases between. CDR1 is LNHDA, CDR2 SQIVND, per germline (reference sequence). The CDR3 runs 15 residues.